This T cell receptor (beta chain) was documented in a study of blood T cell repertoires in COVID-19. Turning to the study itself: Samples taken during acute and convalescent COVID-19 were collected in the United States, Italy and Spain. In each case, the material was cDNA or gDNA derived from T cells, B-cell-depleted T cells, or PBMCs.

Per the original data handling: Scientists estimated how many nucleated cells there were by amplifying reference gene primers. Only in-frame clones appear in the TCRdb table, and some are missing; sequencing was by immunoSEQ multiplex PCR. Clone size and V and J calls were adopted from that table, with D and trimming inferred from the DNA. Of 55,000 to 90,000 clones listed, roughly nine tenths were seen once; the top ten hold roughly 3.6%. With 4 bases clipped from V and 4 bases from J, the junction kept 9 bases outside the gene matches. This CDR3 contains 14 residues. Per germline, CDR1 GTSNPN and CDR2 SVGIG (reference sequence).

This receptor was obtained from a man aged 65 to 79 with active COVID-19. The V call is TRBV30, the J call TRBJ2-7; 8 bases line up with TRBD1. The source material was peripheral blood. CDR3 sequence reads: CAWKPGQDKYEQYF. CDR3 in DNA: TGTGCCTGGAAACCGGGACAGGACAAATACGAGCAGTACTTC.